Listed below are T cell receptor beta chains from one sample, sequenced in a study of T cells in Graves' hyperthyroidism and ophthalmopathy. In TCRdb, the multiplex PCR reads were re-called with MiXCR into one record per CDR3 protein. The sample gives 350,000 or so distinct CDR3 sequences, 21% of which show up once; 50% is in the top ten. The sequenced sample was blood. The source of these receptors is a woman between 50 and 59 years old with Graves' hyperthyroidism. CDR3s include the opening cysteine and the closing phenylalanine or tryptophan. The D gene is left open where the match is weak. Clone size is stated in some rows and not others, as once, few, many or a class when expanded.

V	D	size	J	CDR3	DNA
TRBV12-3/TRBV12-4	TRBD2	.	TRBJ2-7	CASSSTSGNYEQYF	TGTGCCAGCAGTTCAACTAGCGGTAACTACGAGCAGTACTTC
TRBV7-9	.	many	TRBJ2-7	CASSSQGIAREQYF	TGTGCCAGCAGCTCCCAGGGAATCGCTCGGGAGCAGTACTTC
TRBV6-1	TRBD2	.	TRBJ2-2	CASRDSGRGTGELFF	TGTGCCAGCAGGGATAGCGGGAGAGGGACCGGGGAGCTGTTTTTT
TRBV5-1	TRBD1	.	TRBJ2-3	CASSLEGQGTYTQYF	TGCGCCAGCAGCTTGGAGGGACAGGGGACATATACGCAGTATTTT
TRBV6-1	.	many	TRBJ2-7	CASRATGTRSYEQYF	TGTGCCAGCAGGGCAACCGGGACTCGGAGCTACGAGCAGTACTTC
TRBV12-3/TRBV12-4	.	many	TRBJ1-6	CASSSEGRPLHF	TGTGCCAGCAGTTCGGAGGGGAGACCCCTCCACTTT
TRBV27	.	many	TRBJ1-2	CASARGIDYGYTF	TGTGCCAGCGCCAGGGGAATAGACTATGGCTACACCTTC
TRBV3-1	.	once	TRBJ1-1	CASSLVTSGPAEAFF	TGTGCCAGCAGCTTAGTTACGTCCGGGCCGGCTGAAGCTTTCTTT
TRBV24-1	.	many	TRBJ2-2	CATSHPGTYTGELFF	TGTGCCACCAGCCATCCCGGGACGTACACCGGGGAGCTGTTTTTT
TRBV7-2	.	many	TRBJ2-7	CASSLVNRANEQYF	TGTGCCAGCAGCTTAGTAAACAGGGCCAACGAGCAGTACTTC
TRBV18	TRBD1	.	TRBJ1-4	CASSSHRGRDEKLFF	TGTGCCAGCTCATCCCACAGGGGTCGGGATGAAAAACTGTTTTTT
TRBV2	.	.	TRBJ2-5	CASSDRPAGETQYF	TGTGCCAGCAGTGATAGACCGGCGGGAGAGACCCAGTACTTC
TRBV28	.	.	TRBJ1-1	CASSLRGRLNTEAFF	TGTGCCAGCAGTTTAAGGGGCCGGTTGAACACTGAAGCTTTCTTT
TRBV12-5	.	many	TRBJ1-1	CASGPRGPSGTEAFF	TGTGCTAGTGGTCCAAGGGGACCCTCGGGCACTGAAGCTTTCTTT
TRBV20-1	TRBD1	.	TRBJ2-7	CSAEGPAGGHEQYF	TGCAGTGCGGAGGGGCCGGCAGGGGGCCACGAGCAGTACTTC
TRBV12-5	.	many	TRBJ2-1	CASGTGPLVNEQFF	TGTGCTAGTGGTACCGGGCCCCTGGTGAATGAGCAGTTCTTC
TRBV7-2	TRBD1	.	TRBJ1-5	CACSQQGGNQPQHF	TGTGCCTGCAGCCAGCAGGGGGGCAATCAGCCCCAGCATTTT
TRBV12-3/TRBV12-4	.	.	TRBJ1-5	CASRSGAGNQPQHF	TGTGCCAGCAGATCAGGGGCAGGTAATCAGCCCCAGCATTTT
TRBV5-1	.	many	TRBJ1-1	CASSLPGMPGNTEAFF	TGCGCCAGCAGCTTGCCAGGAATGCCGGGAAACACTGAAGCTTTCTTT
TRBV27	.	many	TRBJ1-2	CASSPGAINYGYTF	TGTGCCAGCAGTCCAGGGGCCATAAACTATGGCTACACCTTC
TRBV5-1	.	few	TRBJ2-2	CASSLGGSSGELFF	TGCGCCAGCAGCTTGGGCGGGTCCAGCGGGGAGCTGTTTTTT
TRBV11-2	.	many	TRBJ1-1	CASSLGVVVTEAFF	TGTGCCAGCAGCTTAGGAGTAGTAGTGACTGAAGCTTTCTTT
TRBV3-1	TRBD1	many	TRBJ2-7	CASGPGQSFYEQYF	TGTGCCAGCGGACCGGGACAGTCCTTTTACGAGCAGTACTTC
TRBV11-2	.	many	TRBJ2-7	CASSLDPVRAEQYF	TGTGCCAGCAGCTTAGATCCCGTCAGGGCTGAACAGTACTTC
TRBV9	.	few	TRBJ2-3	CASSVVGMGTDTQYF	TGTGCCAGCAGCGTAGTGGGAATGGGCACAGATACGCAGTATTTT
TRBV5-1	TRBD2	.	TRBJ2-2	CASSERTSGGANTGELFF	TGCGCCAGCAGCGAACGGACTAGCGGGGGGGCCAACACCGGGGAGCTGTTTTTT
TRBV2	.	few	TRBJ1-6	CASSEAGGGNSPLHF	TGTGCCAGCAGTGAAGCGGGGGGAGGTAATTCACCCCTCCACTTT
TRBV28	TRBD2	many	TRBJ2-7	CASSLSAGGAVYEQYF	TGTGCCAGCAGTTTATCAGCCGGGGGGGCGGTCTACGAGCAGTACTTC
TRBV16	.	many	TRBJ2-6	CASSPGATGANVLTF	TGTGCCAGCAGCCCCGGAGCTACTGGGGCCAACGTCCTGACTTTC
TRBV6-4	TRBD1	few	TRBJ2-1	CASRTGVINEQFF	TGTGCCAGCAGGACAGGGGTTATCAATGAGCAGTTCTTC